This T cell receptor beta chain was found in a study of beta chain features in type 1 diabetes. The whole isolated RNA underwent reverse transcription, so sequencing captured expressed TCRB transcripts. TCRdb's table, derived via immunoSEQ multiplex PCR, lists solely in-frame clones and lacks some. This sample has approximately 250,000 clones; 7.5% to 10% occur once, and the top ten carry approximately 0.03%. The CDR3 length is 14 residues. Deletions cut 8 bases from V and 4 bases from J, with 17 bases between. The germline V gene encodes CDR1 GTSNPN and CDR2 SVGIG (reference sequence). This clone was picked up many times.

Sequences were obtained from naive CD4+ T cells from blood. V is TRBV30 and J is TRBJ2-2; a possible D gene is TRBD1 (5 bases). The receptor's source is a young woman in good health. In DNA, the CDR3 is TGTGCCCTGTATTCACGGACAAGCACCGGGGAGCTGTTTTTT. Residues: CALYSRTSTGELFF.